This T cell receptor (beta chain) comes out of a study of cytomegalovirus exposure and HLA in healthy donors (dated by TCRdb to about 2017). In terms of the full investigation: An earlier analysis of 587 of the donors reported about 300 Gb of sequence data and 117 million unique TCR beta sequences obtained from around 180 million T cells. An early release that covered roughly 600 HLA-typed donors contained approximately 290 gigabases of sequencing data and around 80 million unique TCR sequences. Of the 398 genotyped donors, 65% to 90% fell in the genetic ancestry cluster associated with self-reported Caucasian donors. The study aimed to test whether signatures of past pathogen exposure could be identified by cataloging public T cell receptors. The study used immunosequencing to profile the T cell repertoires of around 600 subjects and linked those repertoires to cytomegalovirus serostatus. In addition to the first cohort of 666 subjects, a separate validation cohort of approximately 120 different subjects was used. To predict cytomegalovirus infection status, the study brought together high-throughput TCR immunosequencing, statistical association of individual TCRs with disease status, and machine learning. A later analysis re-examined previously published TCR beta repertoires from hundreds of donors and added high-resolution HLA genotyping to investigate patterns of TCR occurrence. Rather than using new phenotypic data, the later analysis identified candidate immune exposures from TCR beta sequences and from how often those sequences occurred across donors. An earlier analysis of approximately 500 of the donors applied high-throughput TCR beta sequencing to assess whether each TCR beta V gene segment acted as functional or pseudogenic. Donor age, sex, ethnicity and CMV serostatus were collected together with the repertoire data. In a later genetic analysis, genome-wide SNP genotypes for about 55% of the 666 donors were used, and that subset was treated as a discovery cohort. Every discovery cohort repertoire had been produced on one sequencing platform. Class I and class II HLA loci were covered by the typing at four-digit resolution. The number of typed donors differed by locus: roughly 629-640 for A, B, C, DRB1 and DQB1; about 520 for DQA1; about 600 for DPA1; and roughly 450 for DPB1. Because of strong linkage in the cohort, 4 to 6 DR-DQ haplotypes were treated as single units for association and clustering. Across 300 to 400 genotyped donors of the cohort, an average of about 250,000 unique TCR beta nucleotide sequences per donor were sequenced, and 15% to 20% of those sequences were non-productive. Results and caveats for the whole study, not just this receptor: A later analysis found that most CMV-associated TCR beta chains appeared HLA-restricted, with HLA associations seemingly driven largely by CMV exposure. A cluster of highly shared sequence variants was judged likely to represent a technical artifact of the sequencing pipeline. The study listed around 160 TCR beta chains as associated with cytomegalovirus. In both the original and validation cohorts, the classifier was reported to diagnose cytomegalovirus status with high specificity and sensitivity. In vitro tests confirmed that a few of the cytomegalovirus-associated TCR beta chains recognize cytomegalovirus antigens. HLA typing was unavailable for some donors at each locus, so association tests used only the typed subset. According to a later genetic analysis, donors in an Asian-associated ancestry cluster had fewer N-insertions in productive TCRs than the roughly 700-donor mean. About 15 rarely observed V segments, including chromosome 9 orphons, were excluded from the earlier analysis of several hundred of the donors because counts were too low. CMV serostatus was the only immune exposure information available for the cohort. In a later analysis, HLA-associated TCR beta chains showed more clonal expansion and lower generation probabilities than non-associated chains that were equally common. Several of the top co-occurrence clusters appeared to be linked to parvovirus B19, influenza, CMV and Epstein-Barr virus, according to a later analysis. In a later analysis, some 18,000 TCR beta sequences were associated with specific HLA alleles at a false discovery rate of 0.05. In a later analysis, the rate of TCR association differed among HLA loci, with DRB1 alleles having the most associated TCRs and HLA-C alleles having the fewest. A later genetic analysis associated a missense DCLRE1C variant with V-gene and J-gene trimming of TCR beta chains, and an independent cohort replicated the association. When HLA alleles, especially DR and DQ, strongly co-occurred, attributing TCR associations to individual alleles was difficult. A further reported finding was that TCR beta sequences accurately predicted the HLA-A and HLA-B alleles for most subjects in the first cohort. Some IMGT-functional V segments, including TRBV6-2 and TRBV6-3, could not be distinguished by the 87-base-pair reads and were therefore excluded. The cohort was sequenced for TCR beta chains only, and without alpha or paired-chain data the features that could be detected were limited. Correlated functional status among segregating V segments might be attributable to linkage disequilibrium, but an unknown experimental factor could not be ruled out. It was suggested by the authors that the approach could potentially be generalized to other disease states and immunological phenotypes. While some public TCRs were present in many individuals, most TCR sequences turned up only very rarely across donors. Roughly uniform sequencing depth across donors was assumed in presence/absence analyses, although this assumption may not hold. Broadly in line with IMGT annotations, most TCR beta V segments showed up in productive rearrangements about 87% or about 30% of the time in an earlier analysis of 450 to 600 of the donors.

Libraries were made using the immunoSEQ multiplex PCR assay. For the multiplex PCR, a mixture combining 60 forward primers for TCR Vbeta segments and 13 reverse primers for TCR Jbeta segments was used. The CDR3 region of rearranged TCR beta genes was amplified from genomic DNA with a multiplex PCR assay. The Illumina HiSeq System was used to sequence the amplified TCR beta libraries as 87-base-pair reads. On the study's bioinformatics: A later analysis counted approximately 76 million unique TCR beta chains across the 550 to 700 repertoires, and some 11 million of these chains were shared by at least two donors. Raw reads were error-corrected and collapsed into unique sequences with a nearest-neighbor algorithm that merged closely related sequences to remove PCR and sequencing errors. To assign V, D and J gene segments, CDR3 sequences were aligned to IMGT reference sequences. For a sequence to be retained, a match of at least six nucleotides was required to both a V gene segment and a J gene segment. A rearrangement was called productive if the CDR3 had no stop codons and remained in frame with V and J, and every other rearrangement was called non-productive. CDR3 was defined by IMGT convention, running from the second conserved V-encoded cysteine to the conserved J-encoded phenylalanine. In an earlier analysis of around 600 of the donors, sequences lacking an unambiguous match to a single V gene segment were excluded. An earlier analysis of a few hundred of the donors classified V segments as functional when productive rearrangements were above 56.7% and as segregating when the standard deviation between donors was above 5%. A statistical classification framework was built for diagnosing cytomegalovirus status from the catalog of TCR beta chain sequences. In a later analysis, V and J genes were assigned by comparing TCR nucleotide sequences against IMGT/GENE-DB human TR gene sequences. A later analysis assigned CDR3 sequences and most-parsimonious VDJ recombination scenarios with the TCRdist pipeline. In a later analysis, each TCR beta chain was defined by its CDR3 amino acid sequence together with its V-gene family, and reads without a unique V-gene family were excluded. As a way to deal with suspected cross-contamination and a sequencing artifact, a later analysis dropped 450 to 700 nucleotide sequences that were highly shared and had low generation probability. In a later analysis, a clonal expansion index for each public chain was calculated from normalized within-repertoire ranks of inferred template counts. In a later analysis, generation probabilities were computed using a VDJ recombination model fitted to out-of-frame rearrangements, and the results were checked against IGoR. A later analysis scored TCR-TCR, TCR-HLA and TCR-CMV co-occurrence with hypergeometric tests, applying a repertoire-size bias correction to TCR pairs. To estimate false discovery rates, a later analysis permuted the HLA or CMV assignments 20 times. In a later analysis, co-occurring TCRs were grouped using DBSCAN, with TCRdist sequence similarity added in when clustering inside HLA-allele-positive subsets. Repertoires with fewer than 30,000 or more than 120,000 public chains, plus five repertoires with anomalous nucleotide sharing, were excluded from co-occurrence clustering. In its TCRdb copy, this immuneACCESS table keeps in-frame sequences only and misses some clones. Where compared with another copy, unresolved V genes explain less than half of these, and the others have no known cause. The V and J calls and clone size come from that table; D and trimming were worked out from the DNA. This sample has around 120,000 clones in its table, and almost 85% of those were observed once. The ten biggest clones cover 2.7% of the sample.

Per the germline V gene, SGHRS is the CDR1 and YFSETQ is the CDR2. After removal of 2 bases from V and 5 bases from J, the junction retains 7 bases not matched to a gene. The CDR3 numbers 15 residues from cysteine through phenylalanine. Just CDR3 DNA is preserved here, 45 bases in frame from base 1. The cohort comprised approximately 700 healthy bone marrow donors. At the time of sampling, every cohort member was nominally healthy, though immune exposures that went unrecorded were likely present. The donor was CMV seronegative and belonged to the group of under 400 seronegative cohort members. Every donor gave a peripheral blood sample, and the peripheral blood mononuclear cells from that sample were used for TCR beta sequencing. Genomic DNA extraction from the blood cell samples was performed with the Qiagen DNeasy Blood Extraction Kit. As regards this clone: It has no known antigen specificity. No much larger clone exists at a distance of one base, and base qualities are not known.

This clonotype originated in a boy aged 2 to 10 in good health and CMV-seronegative. Sequenced sample: PBMCs. Here the chain combines TRBV5-1 and TRBJ1-2, with TRBD1 matching 9 junction bases. The DNA reads as follows: TGCGCCAGCAGCTTTCCGGACAGGGGAGCATATGGCTACACCTTC. The encoded protein is CASSFPDRGAYGYTF. The CDR3, completed at both ends by the reference TRBV5-1 and TRBJ1-2 genes, gives the full variable domain KAGVTQTPRYLIKTRGQQVTLSCSPISGHRSVSWYQQTPGQGLQFLFEYFSETQRNKGNFPGRFSGRQFSNSRSEMNVSTLELGDSALYLCASSFPDRGAYGYTFGSGTRLTVV.